This passage covers 14 T cell receptor beta chains from one sample sequenced in a study of T cell responses to AZD1222 COVID-19 vaccine. Assay used: immunoSEQ multiplex PCR; TCRdb lists only in-frame clones, some missing. The data show about 140,000 clones, and the top ten clones hold about 2%. Source material: peripheral blood. These receptors were collected from an adult in good health.

Here the CDR3 DNA reads TGTGCCAGCAGTGACTCGCACGGTGGTTTCTCTGGAAACACCATATATTTT. Translating gives CASSDSHGGFSGNTIYF. The chain employs TRBV6-4 and TRBJ1-3, with no clear D. V was clipped by 0 bases and J by 0 bases, with 12 bases between them. The germline gives CDR1 MRHNA, CDR2 SNTAGT. The CDR3 is 17 amino acids.

This chain joins TRBV4-1 and TRBJ2-7; 8 bases line up with TRBD2. CDR3 length: 16 residues. Germline loops: CDR1 MGHRA, CDR2 YSYEKL. The ends lost 2 bases at V and 2 bases at J; junction bases unmatched: 8. The CDR3 is CASSQQPGGSPYEQYF. The CDR3 DNA reads as TGCGCCAGCAGCCAACAACCGGGAGGGAGTCCCTACGAGCAGTACTTC.

This rearrangement joins TRBV30 to TRBJ1-6; D gene unclear. The CDR3 covers 13 residues. V lost 2 bases and J lost 7, with 9 bases in between. The germline CDR1 and CDR2 sequences are GTSNPN and SVGIG (reference sequence). The CDR3: CAWSPQVNSPLHF. The CDR3 DNA reads as TGTGCCTGGAGTCCCCAGGTCAATTCACCCCTCCACTTT.

The rearrangement uses TRBV6-6 and TRBJ1-1; D gene uncertain. Trimming pared 8 bases from V and 5 bases from J, leaving 12 bases between. The CDR3 is 12 amino acids. Per the germline V gene, CDR1 is MNHNY and CDR2 is SVGAGI (reference sequence). The CDR3 nucleotides read TGTGCCAGCGGGTGGGTTGGGACTGAAGCTTTCTTT. Protein: CASGWVGTEAFF.

The chain recombines TRBV7-2 with TRBJ2-6; D possibly uses TRBD1 or TRBD2 (5 bases each). V was shortened by 5 bases and J by 2 bases, with 13 bases between the two germline ends. This CDR3 has 16 residues. The germline gives CDR1 SGHTA, CDR2 FQGNSA. The DNA of the CDR3 is TGTGCCAGCAGCGCCGGGACCCTGACTGGGGCCAACGTCCTGACTTTC. Amino acid sequence: CASSAGTLTGANVLTF.

The rearrangement uses TRBV19 and TRBJ1-2, with no clear D. The germline V gene encodes CDR1 LNHDA and CDR2 SQIVND (reference sequence). The ends were cut back, 9 bases at V and 8 bases at J, with 13 bases in the middle. This CDR3 is built from 11 residues. This chain's CDR3 is CASGGPGGYTF. In DNA form, the CDR3 reads TGTGCCAGCGGAGGACCTGGGGGCTACACCTTC.

With respect to this clone: The junction departs from germline at one end; a sequencing error may be responsible. This rearrangement joins TRBV18 to TRBJ2-7, with 10 bases matching TRBD2. The CDR3 consists of 15 residues. The germline CDR1 and CDR2 sequences are KGHSH and LQKENI. In DNA, the CDR3 is TGTGCCAGCTCCCCACTAGCGGGGTCGTCCTACGAGCAGTACTTC. This gives the protein CASSPLAGSSYEQYF.

The chain combines TRBV11-1 with TRBJ1-1; 8 nucleotides align to TRBD1. Germline trimming cut 5 bases from V and 5 bases from J; bases unmatched to any gene: 7. Per the germline V gene, CDR1 is SGHAT and CDR2 is FQDESV (reference sequence). This CDR3 comprises 14 residues. The CDR3 spells CASSTGQGWTEAFF. In DNA form, the CDR3 reads TGTGCCAGCAGCACAGGACAGGGTTGGACTGAAGCTTTCTTT.

This chain links TRBV28 with TRBJ1-1; D gene ambiguous. Trimming took off 3 bases at V and 6 bases at J, with 8 bases between the two ends. Per germline, CDR1 MDHEN and CDR2 SYDVKM. The CDR3 has 12 residues. The CDR3 nucleotides read TGTGCCAGCAGTTTTCCCTCCGCTGAAGCTTTCTTT. Translated, it gives CASSFPSAEAFF.

The V gene is TRBV6-2 or TRBV6-3, the J gene TRBJ2-3; D unresolved. The CDR3 contains 14 residues. Trimming stripped 1 base from V and 2 bases from J, with 7 bases between. Germline-derived CDR1 and CDR2 are MNHEY and SVGEGT. CDR3 DNA: TGTGCCAGCAGTTACTTGAGGTCCACAGATACGCAGTATTTT. The encoded protein is CASSYLRSTDTQYF.

The gene calls are TRBV7-9 and TRBJ2-7; 7 nucleotides line up with TRBD1. Per the germline V gene, CDR1 is SEHNR and CDR2 is FQNEAQ (reference sequence). V was pared by 4 bases and J by 1 base, with 1 base of the junction left unmatched. There are 13 residues in the CDR3. CDR3 sequence (DNA): TGTGCCAGCAGCTGGACAGGTTCCTACGAGCAGTACTTC. Protein sequence: CASSWTGSYEQYF.

CDR3 bases: TGTGCCAGCAGCCCGGGACAGGGCGACTATGGCTACACCTTC. Translating gives CASSPGQGDYGYTF. The chain uses TRBV5-4 and TRBJ1-2; TRBD1 agrees at 9 bases. This CDR3 is 14 amino acids long. Germline V CDR1 and CDR2: SGHNT, YYREEE (reference sequence). V was pared by 4 bases and J by 3 bases, with 4 bases of the junction left unmatched.

The chain employs TRBV6-6 and TRBJ1-6; D not resolved. The CDR3 covers 14 residues. Trimming stripped 9 bases from V and 7 bases from J, with 16 bases between. The germline V gene encodes CDR1 MNHNY and CDR2 SVGAGI (reference sequence). Here the CDR3 DNA reads TGTGCCAGTTTCAAGGACGGGATGAATTCACCCCTCCACTTT. Encoded protein: CASFKDGMNSPLHF.

The V and J genes are TRBV7-9 and TRBJ1-5; perhaps TRBD1 as D (6 bases). The CDR3 is 15 residues long. Germline V gives CDR1 SEHNR, CDR2 FQNEAQ (reference sequence). Trimming removed 6 bases at V and 3 bases at J, with 15 bases between. CDR3 coding DNA: TGTGCCAGCAGTCCCGGGGGCCGGGACAATCAGCCCCAGCATTTT. It specifies CASSPGGRDNQPQHF.